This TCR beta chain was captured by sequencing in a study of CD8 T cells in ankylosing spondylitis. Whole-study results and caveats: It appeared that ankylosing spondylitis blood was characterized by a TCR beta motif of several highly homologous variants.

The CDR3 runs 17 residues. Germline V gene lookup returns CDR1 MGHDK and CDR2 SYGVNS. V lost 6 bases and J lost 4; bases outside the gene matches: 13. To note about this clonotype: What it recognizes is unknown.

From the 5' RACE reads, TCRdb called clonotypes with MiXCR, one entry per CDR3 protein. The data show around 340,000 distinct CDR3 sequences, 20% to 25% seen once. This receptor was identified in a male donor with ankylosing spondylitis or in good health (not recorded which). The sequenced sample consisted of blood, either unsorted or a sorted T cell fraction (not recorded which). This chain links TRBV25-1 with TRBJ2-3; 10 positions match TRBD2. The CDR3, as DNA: TGTGCCAGCAGGGGACTTGGAGCGGGGGGGCCAGCAGATACGCAGTATTTT. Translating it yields CASRGLGAGGPADTQYF.